A single sample gave rise to the 4 T cell receptor beta chains below, sequenced in a study of STAT3 mutations in large granular lymphocyte leukemia. Data came from immunoSEQ multiplex PCR; TCRdb stores just in-frame clones and leaves some out. The sample consists of approximately 10,000 clones, around 76% of them appearing once. Broader study findings: Every T-LGLL patient had at least one immunodominant TCRbeta clonotype.

The antigens for these receptors are not known. Source material: peripheral blood mononuclear cells. Receptors originate from a man aged 60-69 years with T-cell large granular lymphocyte leukemia. Some clones in this sample may be carry-over from other donors' samples.

This rearrangement joins TRBV7-9 to TRBJ2-5, with TRBD2 as a possible D gene (6 bases). Trimming left V 7 bases short and J 2 bases short, with 20 bases between. The germline gives CDR1 SEHNR, CDR2 FQNEAQ (reference sequence). The CDR3 length is 16 residues. CDR3 nucleotide sequence: TGTGCCAGCACCCCCTTTCTGGGGGGTCAGCAAGAGACCCAGTACTTC. This codes for CASTPFLGGQQETQYF.

The chain's CDR3 is CSVEDWTGKSTDTQYF. In DNA, the CDR3 is TGCAGCGTTGAAGACTGGACAGGGAAGAGCACAGATACGCAGTATTTT. The rearrangement joins TRBV29-1 to TRBJ2-3, with 8 bases aligning to TRBD1. With V trimmed by 0 bases and J by 0 bases, 5 bases remained unmatched. The CDR3 covers 16 residues. Germline CDR1 is SQVTM and CDR2 is ANQGSEA.

The chain uses TRBV7-9 and TRBJ1-5; possible D gene TRBD1, 5 bases. Trimming took 4 bases from V and 9 from J, leaving 22 bases between them. Germline V gene sequence: CDR1 SEHNR, CDR2 FQNEAQ (reference sequence). The CDR3 spans 16 residues. The CDR3 is CASSSTRGGTEGPQHF. Written as DNA, the CDR3 is TGTGCCAGCAGCTCGACGCGGGGAGGGACCGAGGGGCCCCAGCATTTT.

The genes are TRBV6-5 and TRBJ1-1; 8 nucleotides line up with TRBD1. The V segment lost 4 bases and the J segment 1 base; nucleotides outside the gene matches: 8. Germline values: CDR1 MNHEY, CDR2 SVGAGI. CDR3 size: 16 residues. Here the CDR3 DNA reads TGTGCCAGCAGTTCGCGGACAGGGTGGAAGAACACTGAAGCTTTCTTT. Amino acids: CASSSRTGWKNTEAFF.